Shown below are 23 T cell receptor beta chains from a single sample sequenced in a study of radiation and T cells in renal cell carcinoma. The table came from immunoSEQ multiplex PCR; TCRdb's copy has only in-frame clones and leaves some out. The sample includes under 20,000 clones, 55% to 65% of them seen just once. Treatment specified: 15 Gy SBRT to primary tumor, nephrectomy 4 weeks later. The specimen was tumor tissue, collected from a patient whose treatment included radiotherapy and nephrectomy. The receptors shown here come from a woman aged 65 to 85 with renal cell carcinoma.

The genes are TRBV14 and TRBJ1-2; maybe TRBD1 (5 bases). The CDR3 extends over 15 amino acids. CDR1 SGHDN and CDR2 FVKESK come from the germline V gene. Trimming pared 0 bases from V and 4 bases from J, leaving 12 bases between. DNA of the CDR3: TGTGCCAGCAGCCAAGAAGGAGTGGGGACCTATGGCTACACCTTC. Amino acids: CASSQEGVGTYGYTF.

The chain uses TRBV4-3 and TRBJ1-6, with D possibly matching TRBD1 (5 bases). Deletions cut 2 bases from V and 10 bases from J, with 9 bases between. Germline V gene data show CDR1 as LGHNA and CDR2 as YSLEER. The CDR3 has 13 amino acids. In DNA, the CDR3 is TGCGCCAGCAGCCAACCAGGGAAATCACCCCTCCACTTT. Its protein is CASSQPGKSPLHF.

This chain uses TRBV7-2 with TRBJ2-7, with TRBD2 matching over 10 bases. The CDR3 contains 15 residues. CDR1 is SGHTA and CDR2 is FQGNSA in the germline V gene. V shed 2 bases, J shed 6 bases, and the junction held 7 bases outside the gene matches. CDR3 amino acids: CASSLFVVAGGEQYF. The CDR3, as DNA: TGTGCCAGCAGCTTATTTGTAGTAGCGGGGGGCGAGCAGTACTTC. The whole variable domain, remainder taken from reference TRBV7-2 and TRBJ2-7, is GAGVSQSPSNKVTEKGKDVELRCDPISGHTALYWYRQSLGQGLEFLIYFQGNSAPDKSGLPSDRFSAERTGGSVSTLTIQRTQQEDSAVYLCASSLFVVAGGEQYFGPGTRLTVT.

The V gene is TRBV19, the J gene TRBJ1-2, with D perhaps matching TRBD1 (5 bases). CDR1 and CDR2 from the germline V gene are LNHDA and SQIVND (reference sequence). V was cut by 4 bases and J by 2 bases, with 14 bases left in between. The CDR3 length is 15 residues. The CDR3 sequence is CASSRDLLFNYGYTF. The CDR3 coding sequence is TGTGCCAGTAGTAGGGACCTACTTTTCAACTATGGCTACACCTTC.

This chain connects TRBV4-3 to TRBJ2-2; D gene uncertain. Trimming stripped 5 bases from V and 6 bases from J, with 13 bases between. Germline V gives CDR1 LGHNA, CDR2 YSLEER. The CDR3 is made up of 14 amino acids. The CDR3 DNA reads as TGCGCCAGCAGCGGCACGTGGGTAGCCGGGGAGCTGTTTTTT. Translation gives CASSGTWVAGELFF.

Here the CDR3 reads CASSPSGRETQYF. CDR3 nucleotides: TGTGCCAGCAGTCCCAGCGGGAGGGAGACCCAGTACTTC. This sequence joins TRBV6-5 and TRBJ2-5, with 9 bases lining up with TRBD2. Trimming cost V 5 bases and J 5 bases; bases outside gene matches: 3. Germline-derived CDR1 and CDR2 are MNHEY and SVGAGI. This CDR3 comprises 13 residues.

CDR3 coding DNA: TGTGCCAGCAGCTTTTTTGACAGGAACACTGAAGCTTTCTTT. Protein: CASSFFDRNTEAFF. This chain uses TRBV5-6 with TRBJ1-1; a possible D gene is TRBD1 (5 bases). The V end lost 2 bases, the J end lost 1 base, and 9 bases lay between the germline ends. Germline V CDR1 and CDR2: SGHDT, YYEEEE. The length of the CDR3 is 14 residues.

In this sample, this clone turned up a few times. This chain connects TRBV13 to TRBJ1-2; 7 bases match TRBD1. With V trimmed by 2 bases and J by 1 base, 7 bases remained unmatched. This CDR3 contains 16 residues. Germline CDR1 reads PRHDT; CDR2 reads FYEKMQ (reference sequence). The CDR3 sequence: CASSLRGQPLNYGYTF. The DNA of the CDR3 is TGTGCCAGCAGCTTACGGGGACAGCCCCTTAACTATGGCTACACCTTC.

The chain combines TRBV11-2 with TRBJ1-3, with D unresolved. The CDR3 covers 13 residues. Trimming left V 5 bases short and J 4 bases short, with 9 bases between. CDR1 is SGHAT and CDR2 is FQNNGV in the germline V gene. CDR3 nucleotides: TGTGCCAGCAGCCCTCTTGACGGAAACACCATATATTTT. Its protein product is CASSPLDGNTIYF.

With respect to this clone: This sample also contains other DNA sequences that code for the same CDR3. The genes are TRBV19 and TRBJ1-5; 7 positions agree with TRBD1. V gave up 2 bases and J gave up 3 bases; unmatched junction bases: 4. Germline V gives CDR1 LNHDA, CDR2 SQIVND (reference sequence). The CDR3 totals 15 residues. The CDR3 here is CASSIIQGTNQPQHF. In nucleotides, the CDR3 is TGTGCCAGTAGTATAATACAGGGGACCAATCAGCCCCAGCATTTT. Based on the CDR3 plus reference TRBV19 and TRBJ1-5, the full variable domain is DGGITQSPKYLFRKEGQNVTLSCEQNLNHDAMYWYRQDPGQGLRLIYYSQIVNDFQKGDIAEGYSVSREKKESFPLTVTSAQKNPTAFYLCASSIIQGTNQPQHFGDGTRLSIL.

This clone was recorded a few times. Other DNA sequences from this sample encode an identical CDR3 as well. The gene calls are TRBV7-9 and TRBJ2-7; D call uncertain. Trimming cost V 1 base and J 0 bases, with 7 bases left between them. The length of the CDR3 is 14 residues. The germline V gene has CDR1 SEHNR and CDR2 FQNEAQ (reference sequence). CDR3 in amino acids: CASSLVGSSYEQYF. In DNA form, the CDR3 reads TGTGCCAGCAGCTTAGTGGGCTCCTCCTACGAGCAGTACTTC.

The chain recombines TRBV4-1 with TRBJ2-5; D gene ambiguous. Germline V gene sequence: CDR1 MGHRA, CDR2 YSYEKL. The CDR3 covers 17 residues. Trimming pared 0 bases from V and 2 bases from J, leaving 16 bases between. The DNA for the CDR3 is TGCGCCAGCAGCCAAGAGCCGAGTCTGTTGTTACAAGAGACCCAGTACTTC. Residues: CASSQEPSLLLQETQYF.

V is TRBV19 and J is TRBJ1-1, with TRBD1 as a possible D gene (5 bases). Deletions cut 6 bases from V and 6 bases from J, with 26 bases between. The CDR3 is made up of 17 amino acids. Germline V CDR1 and CDR2: LNHDA, SQIVND (reference sequence). The CDR3: CASSSTGTNLRLAEAFF. The CDR3 nucleotides are TGTGCCAGTAGCAGTACCGGGACCAACCTTAGGCTGGCTGAAGCTTTCTTT.

The chain recombines TRBV6-6 with TRBJ2-3; the match to TRBD1 covers 8 bases. J gave up 9 bases and V 0 bases, and 2 bases lay outside the gene matches. This CDR3 comprises 13 residues. Germline V gene sequence: CDR1 MNHNY, CDR2 SVGAGI (reference sequence). The CDR3 region is CASSYSGQETQYF. CDR3 DNA sequence: TGTGCCAGCAGTTACTCGGGACAGGAAACGCAGTATTTT.

This chain connects TRBV13 to TRBJ2-7; D is possibly TRBD2 (6 bases). The CDR3 loop spans 14 amino acids. Per the germline V gene, CDR1 is PRHDT and CDR2 is FYEKMQ (reference sequence). Trimming removed 7 bases from V and 2 bases from J, with 15 bases in between. The CDR3 sequence: CASTIRDSTYEQYF. The CDR3 region has the DNA TGTGCCAGCACCATCCGGGACTCAACCTACGAGCAGTACTTC.

This clone is judged medium-sized. The CDR3 DNA reads as TGTGCCAGTAGAACAGGACAGCTGACCTATGGCTACACCTTC. It encodes CASRTGQLTYGYTF. This chain uses TRBV19 with TRBJ1-2; D is perhaps TRBD1 (6 bases). V was shortened by 6 bases and J by 4 bases, with 15 bases between the two germline ends. This CDR3 is built from 14 residues. CDR1 and CDR2 from the germline V gene are LNHDA and SQIVND (reference sequence).

This clone was recorded a few times. The chain uses TRBV10-3 and TRBJ2-7, with TRBD1 matching 10 bases. Germline lookup yields CDR1 ENHRY and CDR2 SYGVKD. This CDR3 comprises 15 residues. V shed 6 bases and J 4 bases; nucleotides not matched to a gene: 9. CDR3 sequence (DNA): TGTGCCATCAGGGGGGACAGGGGTTCAGTTTACGAGCAGTACTTC. It translates to CAIRGDRGSVYEQYF.

The chain recombines TRBV9 with TRBJ2-2; possibly TRBD2 for D (6 bases). CDR3 length: 13 amino acids. V gave up 0 bases and J gave up 7 bases, with 7 bases separating them. Germline V gene sequence: CDR1 SGDLS, CDR2 YYNGEE. This CDR3 reads CASSVGGIGELFF. The CDR3 coding sequence is TGTGCCAGCAGCGTAGGCGGGATCGGGGAGCTGTTTTTT.

This clone was seen a few times. V is TRBV19 and J is TRBJ1-6; no definite D call. Germline V CDR1 and CDR2: LNHDA, SQIVND (reference sequence). The CDR3 runs 16 residues. V lost 5 bases and J lost 0, with 11 bases in between. The CDR3 sequence: CASSERKSSYNSPLHF. In DNA form, the CDR3 reads TGTGCCAGTAGTGAGCGGAAGAGCTCCTATAATTCACCCCTCCACTTT.

The chain couples TRBV15 to TRBJ2-7; 10 bases align to TRBD1. CDR1 and CDR2 from the germline V gene are LNHNV and YYDKDF (reference sequence). After removal of 0 bases from V and 3 bases from J, the junction contained 11 bases not matched to a gene. This CDR3 spans 18 amino acids. This CDR3 reads CATSRDSRGTGAIYEQYF. DNA of the CDR3: TGTGCCACCAGCAGAGATTCCCGGGGGACAGGGGCGATCTACGAGCAGTACTTC.

This clone came up a few times. The chain recombines TRBV27 with TRBJ2-3; TRBD1 is a possible D gene (6 bases). V dropped 4 bases and J dropped 6 bases, with 17 bases sitting between them. Germline assignment: CDR1 MNHEY and CDR2 SMNVEV (reference sequence). This CDR3 contains 15 residues. CDR3 nucleotides: TGTGCCAGCAGTTACCCGGGACACCACAGGGATACGCAGTATTTT. This codes for CASSYPGHHRDTQYF.

The chain has TRBV10-1 and TRBJ2-1; 7 bases agree with TRBD1. Germline-derived CDR1 and CDR2 are WNHNN and SYGVQD (reference sequence). The junction had 4 bases not matched to a gene; V was cut back by 5 bases and J by 3 bases. The CDR3 extends over 14 amino acids. The CDR3 protein is CASSSNRGYNEQFF. Here the CDR3 DNA reads TGCGCCAGCAGTTCGAACAGGGGCTACAATGAGCAGTTCTTC.

Turning to this clone: At one end the junction does not follow the germline gene, possibly because of a read error. This rearrangement joins TRBV7-7 to TRBJ1-1; no firm D call. There are 13 residues in the CDR3. Germline CDR1 is SSHAT and CDR2 is FNYEAQ (reference sequence). The CDR3 nucleotides read TGTGCTAGCAGCCCCAACCGGAACACTGAAGCTTTCTTT. Translating it yields CASSPNRNTEAFF.